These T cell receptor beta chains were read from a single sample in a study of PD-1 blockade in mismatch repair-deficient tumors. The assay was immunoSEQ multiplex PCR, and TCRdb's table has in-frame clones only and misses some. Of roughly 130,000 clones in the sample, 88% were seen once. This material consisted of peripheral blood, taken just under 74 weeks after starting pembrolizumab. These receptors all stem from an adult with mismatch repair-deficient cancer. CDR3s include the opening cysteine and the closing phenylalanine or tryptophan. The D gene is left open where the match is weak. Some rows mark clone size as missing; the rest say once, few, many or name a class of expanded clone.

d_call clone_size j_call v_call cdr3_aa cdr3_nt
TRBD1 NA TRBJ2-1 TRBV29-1 CSVEQDRGYNEQFF TGCAGCGTTGAACAGGACAGGGGTTACAATGAGCAGTTCTTC
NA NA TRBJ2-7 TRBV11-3 CASSLDREFPYEQYF TGTGCCAGCAGCTTAGACAGGGAATTTCCCTACGAGCAGTACTTC
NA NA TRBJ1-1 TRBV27 CAIRSLSMNTEAFF TGTGCCATCCGTTCTTTATCTATGAACACTGAAGCTTTCTTT
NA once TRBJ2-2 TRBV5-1 CASSLEVGELFF TGCGCCAGCAGCTTGGAGGTCGGGGAGCTGTTTTTT
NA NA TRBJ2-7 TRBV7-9 CASSLGDILSYEQYF TGTGCCAGCAGCTTAGGGGACATCCTCTCCTACGAGCAGTACTTC
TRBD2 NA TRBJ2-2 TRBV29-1 CSVAGTTNTGELFF TGCAGCGTTGCCGGGACTACGAACACCGGGGAGCTGTTTTTT
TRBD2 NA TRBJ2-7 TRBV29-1 CSVEVLKREGPYEQYF TGCAGCGTTGAAGTCCTCAAGCGGGAGGGACCCTACGAGCAGTACTTC
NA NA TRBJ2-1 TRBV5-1 CASSFQQNYNEQFF TGCGCCAGCAGCTTTCAACAGAACTACAATGAGCAGTTCTTC
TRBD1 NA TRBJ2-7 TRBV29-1 CSVGGQGRSYEQYF TGCAGCGTTGGGGGACAGGGGCGCTCCTACGAGCAGTACTTC
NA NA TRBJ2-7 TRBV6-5 CASSYSGQYEQYF TGTGCCAGCAGTTACTCAGGGCAGTACGAGCAGTACTTC
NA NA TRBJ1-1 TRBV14 CASSQGPAMNTEAFF TGTGCCAGCAGCCAAGGTCCCGCTATGAACACTGAAGCTTTCTTT
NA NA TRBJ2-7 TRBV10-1 CASSEGPLGYYEQYF TGCGCCAGCAGTGAGGGTCCGTTGGGTTATTACGAGCAGTACTTC
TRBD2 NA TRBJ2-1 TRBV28 CASSFGLKASGSSPYNEQFF TGTGCCAGCAGTTTCGGGTTGAAGGCTAGCGGGAGTTCACCCTACAATGAGCAGTTCTTC
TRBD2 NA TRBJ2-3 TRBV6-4 CASSPSGRDTQYF TGTGCCAGCAGTCCTAGCGGGAGAGATACGCAGTATTTT
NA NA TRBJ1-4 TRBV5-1 CASSRYRTENEKLFF TGCGCCAGCAGCAGGTACCGGACGGAGAATGAAAAACTGTTTTTT
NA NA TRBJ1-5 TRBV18 CASSPSEDQPQHF TGTGCCAGCTCACCTTCTGAGGATCAGCCCCAGCATTTT
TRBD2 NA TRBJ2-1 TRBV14 CASSRGSGLEGGEQFF TGTGCCAGCAGCCGGGGTAGCGGGTTGGAAGGCGGTGAGCAGTTCTTC
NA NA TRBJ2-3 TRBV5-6 CASSLMDTNTQYF TGTGCCAGCAGCTTGATGGACACAAATACGCAGTATTTT
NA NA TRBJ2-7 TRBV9 CASSKGPDEQYF TGTGCCAGCAGCAAGGGACCGGACGAGCAGTACTTC
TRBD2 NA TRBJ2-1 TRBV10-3 CAISEPSGRANEQFF TGTGCCATCAGTGAACCCAGCGGGAGGGCAAATGAGCAGTTCTTC
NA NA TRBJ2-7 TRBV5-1 CASSLGRGSEQYF TGCGCCAGCAGCTTGGGTCGGGGTAGCGAGCAGTACTTC
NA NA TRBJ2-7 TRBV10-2 CASRSRGEQYF TGCGCCAGCAGGTCCAGGGGCGAGCAGTACTTC
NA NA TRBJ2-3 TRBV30 CAWSVKAESQYF TGTGCCTGGAGTGTAAAAGCGGAAAGCCAGTATTTT
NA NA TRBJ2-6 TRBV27 CASSFLTAAGSGANVLTF TGTGCCAGCAGTTTTTTGACAGCCGCCGGCTCTGGGGCCAACGTCCTGACTTTC
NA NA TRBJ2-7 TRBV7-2 CASSPLLGSLGYEQYF TGTGCCAGCAGCCCCCTGCTGGGGAGTTTAGGATACGAGCAGTACTTC
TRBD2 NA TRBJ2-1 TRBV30 CAWSPDASGAYNEQFF TGTGCCTGGAGTCCGGATGCTAGCGGAGCCTACAATGAGCAGTTCTTC
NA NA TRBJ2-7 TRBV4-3 CASSQEIQSYEQYF TGCGCCAGCAGCCAAGAGATCCAGTCCTACGAGCAGTACTTC
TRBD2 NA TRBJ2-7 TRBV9 CASSSSTSGLSYEQYF TGTGCCAGCAGCTCATCGACTAGCGGACTATCCTACGAGCAGTACTTC
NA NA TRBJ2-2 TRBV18 CASSPPDGGNTGELFF TGTGCCAGCTCACCACCCGACGGGGGGAACACCGGGGAGCTGTTTTTT
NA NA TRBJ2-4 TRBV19 CASSDRFRYIQYF TGTGCCAGTAGTGACAGGTTTCGGTACATTCAGTACTTC
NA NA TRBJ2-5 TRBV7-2 CASSLGDGETQYF TGTGCCAGCAGCTTAGGGGACGGAGAGACCCAGTACTTC
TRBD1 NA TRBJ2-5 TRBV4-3 CASSQEQGKTQYF TGCGCCAGCAGCCAAGAACAGGGGAAGACCCAGTACTTC
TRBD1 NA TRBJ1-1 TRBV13 CASSIRTGATEAFF TGTGCCAGCAGCATACGGACAGGGGCAACTGAAGCTTTCTTT
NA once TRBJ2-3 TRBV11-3 CASSLRDKSTDTQYF TGTGCCAGCAGCTTACGGGACAAGAGCACAGATACGCAGTATTTT
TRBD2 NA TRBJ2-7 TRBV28 CASSFTGLAGASYEQYF TGTGCCAGCAGTTTCACGGGACTAGCGGGAGCCTCCTACGAGCAGTACTTC
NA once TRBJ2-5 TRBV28 CASSLLGAGARQETQYF TGTGCCAGCAGTTTATTAGGGGCGGGGGCCCGACAAGAGACCCAGTACTTC
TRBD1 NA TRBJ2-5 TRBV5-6 CASLGQGAETQYF TGTGCCAGCCTGGGGCAGGGGGCAGAGACCCAGTACTTC